This T cell receptor beta chain was identified in a study of T-cell reconstitution after alpha-beta-depleted transplantation in children. Study conclusions and caveats: A year post-transplant, T-cell counts and diversity derived mostly from newly produced T cells. It was surviving recipient T cells and thymic progenitors that gave some patients high TCRbeta diversity at day 60.

There are many counts of this clonotype. Its antigen is not known. Unique molecular identifiers were used in preparing the TCRbeta library. TCRdb re-called the PCR reads with MiXCR, one entry per CDR3 protein. Seen here are about 110,000 distinct CDR3 sequences, about 6.4% observed once, and the top ten hold roughly 23%. CDR1 and CDR2 (germline): MNHEY, SVGAGI. V was shortened by 0 bases and J by 5 bases, with 16 bases between the two germline ends. The CDR3 sequence is 16 residues long. The gene calls are TRBV6-5 and TRBJ1-1, with D tentatively TRBD1 (6 bases). The sequence was collected from a male patient aged 2-15 years who had a stem cell transplant for acute lymphoblastic leukemia, so the T cells may come from the graft donor. The sequencing used PBMCs, mostly from graft donor cells, collected 360 days after TCRalphabeta/CD19-depleted stem cell transplant. CDR3 coding DNA: TGTGCCAGCAGTTACTCTCGGTGGGGGCCAGGGACTGAAGCTTTCTTT. Translating it yields CASSYSRWGPGTEAFF.